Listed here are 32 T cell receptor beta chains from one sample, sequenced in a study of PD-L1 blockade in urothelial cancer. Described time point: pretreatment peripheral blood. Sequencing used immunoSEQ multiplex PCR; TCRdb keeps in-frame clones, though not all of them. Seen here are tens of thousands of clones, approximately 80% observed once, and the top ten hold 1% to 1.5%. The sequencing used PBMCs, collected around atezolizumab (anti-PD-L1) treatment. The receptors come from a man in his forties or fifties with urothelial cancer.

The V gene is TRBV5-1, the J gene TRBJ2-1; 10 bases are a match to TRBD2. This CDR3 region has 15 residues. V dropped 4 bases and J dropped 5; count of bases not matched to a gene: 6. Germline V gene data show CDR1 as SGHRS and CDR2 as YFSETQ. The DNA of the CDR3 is TGCGCCAGCAGCCGTGAACTAGCGGGAAACAATGAGCAGTTCTTC. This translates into CASSRELAGNNEQFF.

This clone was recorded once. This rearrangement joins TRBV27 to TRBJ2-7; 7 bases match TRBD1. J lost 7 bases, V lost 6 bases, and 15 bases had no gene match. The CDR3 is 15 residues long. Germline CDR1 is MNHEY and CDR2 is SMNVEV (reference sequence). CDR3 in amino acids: CASRNDRDNSGEQYF. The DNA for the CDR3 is TGTGCCAGCAGGAACGACAGGGACAATTCTGGAGAGCAGTACTTC.

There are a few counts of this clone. In nucleotides, the CDR3 is TGTGCCAGTAGTCTCCCAGGCCAACAGGGAGGGGAGCCCCAGCATTTT. This codes for CASSLPGQQGGEPQHF. This sequence joins TRBV19 and TRBJ1-5, with D possibly being TRBD1 (6 bases). Germline assignment: CDR1 LNHDA and CDR2 SQIVND (reference sequence). The CDR3 has 16 residues. V shed 5 bases and J shed 8 bases, with 22 bases lying between them.

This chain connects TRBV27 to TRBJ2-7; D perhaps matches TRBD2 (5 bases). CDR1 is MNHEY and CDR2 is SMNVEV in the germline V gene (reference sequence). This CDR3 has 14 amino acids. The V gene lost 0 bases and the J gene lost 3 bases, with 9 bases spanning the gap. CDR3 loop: CASSLSLLDYEQYF. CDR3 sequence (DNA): TGTGCCAGCAGTTTATCGTTACTAGACTACGAGCAGTACTTC.

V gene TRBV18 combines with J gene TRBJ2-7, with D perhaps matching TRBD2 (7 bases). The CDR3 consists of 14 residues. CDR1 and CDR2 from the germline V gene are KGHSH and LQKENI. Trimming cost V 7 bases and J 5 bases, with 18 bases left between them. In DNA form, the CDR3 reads TGTGCCAGCTTTTTAAGGGGGGGTGTCCACGAGCAGTACTTC. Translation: CASFLRGGVHEQYF.

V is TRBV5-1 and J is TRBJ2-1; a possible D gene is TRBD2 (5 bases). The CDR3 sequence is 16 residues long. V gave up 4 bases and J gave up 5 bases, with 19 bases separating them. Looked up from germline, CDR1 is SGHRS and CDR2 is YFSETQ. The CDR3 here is CASSPGREGRDNEQFF. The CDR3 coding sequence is TGCGCCAGCAGCCCTGGCCGGGAAGGAAGGGACAATGAGCAGTTCTTC.

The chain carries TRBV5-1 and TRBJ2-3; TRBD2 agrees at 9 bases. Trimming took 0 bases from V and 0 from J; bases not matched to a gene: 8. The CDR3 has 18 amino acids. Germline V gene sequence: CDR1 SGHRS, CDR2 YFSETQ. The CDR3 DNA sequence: TGCGCCAGCAGCTTGGTCCTTGGGGCGGGGGGGAGCACAGATACGCAGTATTTT. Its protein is CASSLVLGAGGSTDTQYF.

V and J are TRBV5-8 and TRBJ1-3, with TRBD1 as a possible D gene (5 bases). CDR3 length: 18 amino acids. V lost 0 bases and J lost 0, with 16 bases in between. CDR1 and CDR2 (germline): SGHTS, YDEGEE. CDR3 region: CASSLGRRQLNSGNTIYF. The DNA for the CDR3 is TGTGCCAGCAGCTTGGGGCGGAGACAGCTAAACTCTGGAAACACCATATATTTT.

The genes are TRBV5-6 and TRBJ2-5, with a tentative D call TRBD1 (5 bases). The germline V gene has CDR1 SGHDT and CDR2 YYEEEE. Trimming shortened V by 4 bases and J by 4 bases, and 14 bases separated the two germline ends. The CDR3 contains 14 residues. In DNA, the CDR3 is TGTGCCAGCAGCCCGGGTTTTAGGGGAGAGACCCAGTACTTC. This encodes CASSPGFRGETQYF. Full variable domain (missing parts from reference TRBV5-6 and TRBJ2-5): DAGVTQSPTHLIKTRGQQVTLRCSPKSGHDTVSWYQQALGQGPQFIFQYYEEEERQRGNFPDRFSGHQFPNYSSELNVNALLLGDSALYLCASSPGFRGETQYFGPGTRLLVL.

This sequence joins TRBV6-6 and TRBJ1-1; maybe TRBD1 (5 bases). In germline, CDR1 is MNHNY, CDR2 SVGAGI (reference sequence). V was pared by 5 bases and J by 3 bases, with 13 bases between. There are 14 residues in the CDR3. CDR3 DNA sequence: TGTGCCAGCAGTCCGGGGGTAGGGTACACTGAAGCTTTCTTT. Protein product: CASSPGVGYTEAFF.

The CDR3 bases are TGTGCCAGCAGCAACAGACAGGGGTTCAATGAAAAACTGTTTTTT. Translating it yields CASSNRQGFNEKLFF. The chain uses TRBV11-2 and TRBJ1-4; 8 nucleotides match TRBD1. The length of the CDR3 is 15 residues. Trimming at V came to 5 bases and at J to 5 bases, leaving 7 bases not matched to a gene. Germline CDR1 is SGHAT and CDR2 is FQNNGV.

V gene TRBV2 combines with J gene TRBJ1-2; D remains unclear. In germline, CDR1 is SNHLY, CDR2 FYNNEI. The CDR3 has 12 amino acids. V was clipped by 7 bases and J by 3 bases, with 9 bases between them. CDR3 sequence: CASTWRDYGYTF. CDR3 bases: TGTGCCAGCACCTGGCGGGACTATGGCTACACCTTC.

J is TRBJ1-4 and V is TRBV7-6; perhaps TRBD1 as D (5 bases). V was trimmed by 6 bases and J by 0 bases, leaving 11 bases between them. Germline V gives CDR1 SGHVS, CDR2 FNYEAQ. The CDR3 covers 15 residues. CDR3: CASRRRGATNEKLFF. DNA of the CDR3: TGTGCCAGCAGACGAAGGGGCGCAACTAATGAAAAACTGTTTTTT.

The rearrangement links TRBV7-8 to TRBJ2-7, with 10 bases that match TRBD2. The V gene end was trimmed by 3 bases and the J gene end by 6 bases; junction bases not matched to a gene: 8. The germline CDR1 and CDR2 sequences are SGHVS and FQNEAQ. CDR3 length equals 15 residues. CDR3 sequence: CASSFHGTSATEQYF. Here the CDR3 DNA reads TGTGCCAGCAGCTTTCACGGGACTAGCGCGACCGAGCAGTACTTC. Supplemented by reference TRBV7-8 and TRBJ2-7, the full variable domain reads GAGVSQSPRYKVAKRGQDVALRCDPISGHVSLFWYQQALGQGPEFLTYFQNEAQLDKSGLPSDRFFAERPEGSVSTLKIQRTQQEDSAVYLCASSFHGTSATEQYFGPGTRLTVT.

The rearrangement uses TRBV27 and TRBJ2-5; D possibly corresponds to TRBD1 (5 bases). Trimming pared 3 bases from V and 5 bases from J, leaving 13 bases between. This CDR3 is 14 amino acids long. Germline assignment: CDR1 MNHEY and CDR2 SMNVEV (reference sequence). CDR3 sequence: CASSLTEERETQYF. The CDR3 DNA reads TGTGCCAGCAGTTTGACAGAGGAAAGGGAGACCCAGTACTTC.

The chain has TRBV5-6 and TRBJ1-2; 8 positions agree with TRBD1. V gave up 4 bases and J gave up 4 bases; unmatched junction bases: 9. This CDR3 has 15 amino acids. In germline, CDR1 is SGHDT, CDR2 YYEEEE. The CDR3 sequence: CASSPLTGVGYGYTF. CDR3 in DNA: TGTGCCAGCAGCCCCCTGACAGGGGTAGGCTATGGCTACACCTTC.

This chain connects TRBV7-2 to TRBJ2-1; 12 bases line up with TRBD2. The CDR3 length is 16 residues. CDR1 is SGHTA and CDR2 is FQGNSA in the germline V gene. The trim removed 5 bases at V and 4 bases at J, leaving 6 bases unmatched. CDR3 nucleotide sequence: TGTGCCAGCAGCCCCAGACTAGCGGGAGCGTACAATGAGCAGTTCTTC. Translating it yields CASSPRLAGAYNEQFF.

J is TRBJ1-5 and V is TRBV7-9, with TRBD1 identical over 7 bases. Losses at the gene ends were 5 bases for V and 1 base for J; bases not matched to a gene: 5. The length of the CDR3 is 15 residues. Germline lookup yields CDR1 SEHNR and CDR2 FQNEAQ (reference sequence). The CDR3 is CASSRGQGSNQPQHF. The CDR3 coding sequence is TGTGCCAGCAGCAGGGGGCAGGGGAGCAATCAGCCCCAGCATTTT.

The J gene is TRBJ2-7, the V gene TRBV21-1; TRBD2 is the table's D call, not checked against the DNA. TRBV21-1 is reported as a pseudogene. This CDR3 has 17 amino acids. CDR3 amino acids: CASSKARRGPTPYEQYF. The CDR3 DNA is TGTGCCAGCAGCAAAGCGCGGCGGGGACCAACCCCCTACGAGCAGTACTTC.

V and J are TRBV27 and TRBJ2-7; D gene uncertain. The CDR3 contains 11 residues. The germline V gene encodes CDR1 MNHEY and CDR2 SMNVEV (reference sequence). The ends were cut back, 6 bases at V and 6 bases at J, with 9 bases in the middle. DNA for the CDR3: TGTGCCAGCAGGAGCCTCGGCGAGCAGTACTTC. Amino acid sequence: CASRSLGEQYF.

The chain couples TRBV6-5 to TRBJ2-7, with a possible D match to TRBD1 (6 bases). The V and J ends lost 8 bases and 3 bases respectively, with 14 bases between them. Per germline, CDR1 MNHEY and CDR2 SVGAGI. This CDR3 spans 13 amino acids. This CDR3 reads CASARQEYYEQYF. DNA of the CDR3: TGTGCCAGCGCTCGACAGGAATACTACGAGCAGTACTTC.

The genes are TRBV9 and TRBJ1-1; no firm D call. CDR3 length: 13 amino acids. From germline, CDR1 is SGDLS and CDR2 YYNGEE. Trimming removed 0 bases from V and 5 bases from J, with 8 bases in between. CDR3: CASSVAPQTEAFF. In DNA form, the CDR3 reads TGTGCCAGCAGCGTAGCCCCCCAAACTGAAGCTTTCTTT.

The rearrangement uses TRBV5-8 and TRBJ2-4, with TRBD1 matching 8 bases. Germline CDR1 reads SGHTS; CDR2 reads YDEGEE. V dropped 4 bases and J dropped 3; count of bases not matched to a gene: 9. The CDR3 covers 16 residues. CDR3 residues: CASSLWQGAVKNIQYF. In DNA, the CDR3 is TGTGCCAGCAGCCTCTGGCAGGGGGCGGTCAAAAACATTCAGTACTTC.

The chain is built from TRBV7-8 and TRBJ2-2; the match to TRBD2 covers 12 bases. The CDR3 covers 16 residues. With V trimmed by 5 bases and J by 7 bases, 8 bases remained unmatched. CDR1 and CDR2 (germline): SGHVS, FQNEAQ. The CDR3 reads CASSPRLAGVHGELFF. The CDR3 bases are TGTGCCAGCAGCCCCCGACTAGCGGGAGTACACGGGGAGCTGTTTTTT.

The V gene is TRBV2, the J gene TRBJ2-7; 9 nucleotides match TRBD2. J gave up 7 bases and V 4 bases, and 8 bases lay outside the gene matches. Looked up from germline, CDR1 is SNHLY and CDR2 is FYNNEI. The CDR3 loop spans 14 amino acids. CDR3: CASSVQAGGWEQYF. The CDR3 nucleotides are TGTGCCAGCAGTGTTCAAGCGGGGGGATGGGAGCAGTACTTC.

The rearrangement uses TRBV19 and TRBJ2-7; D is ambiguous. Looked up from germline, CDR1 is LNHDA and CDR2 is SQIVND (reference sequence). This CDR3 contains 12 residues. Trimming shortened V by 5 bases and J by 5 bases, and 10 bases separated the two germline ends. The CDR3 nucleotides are TGTGCCAGTAGTGTTAACTCAAACGAGCAGTACTTC. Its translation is CASSVNSNEQYF.

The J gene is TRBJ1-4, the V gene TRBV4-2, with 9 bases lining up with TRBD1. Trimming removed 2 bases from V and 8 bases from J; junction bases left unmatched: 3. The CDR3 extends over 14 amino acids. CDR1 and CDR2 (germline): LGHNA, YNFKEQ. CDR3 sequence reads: CASSQTGGFEKLFF. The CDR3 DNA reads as TGTGCCAGCAGCCAAACAGGGGGCTTCGAAAAACTGTTTTTT.

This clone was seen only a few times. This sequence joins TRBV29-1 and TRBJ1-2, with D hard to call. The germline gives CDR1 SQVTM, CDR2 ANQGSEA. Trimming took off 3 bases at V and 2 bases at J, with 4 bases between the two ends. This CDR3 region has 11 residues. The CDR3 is CSVDENYGYTF. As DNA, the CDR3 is TGCAGCGTTGATGAGAACTATGGCTACACCTTC.

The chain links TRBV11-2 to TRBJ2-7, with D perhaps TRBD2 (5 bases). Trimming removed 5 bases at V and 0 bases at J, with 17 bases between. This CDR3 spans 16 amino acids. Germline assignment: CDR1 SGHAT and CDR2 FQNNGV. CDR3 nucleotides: TGTGCCAGCAGCCTAGCACTGAAGATGAACTCCTACGAGCAGTACTTC. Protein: CASSLALKMNSYEQYF.

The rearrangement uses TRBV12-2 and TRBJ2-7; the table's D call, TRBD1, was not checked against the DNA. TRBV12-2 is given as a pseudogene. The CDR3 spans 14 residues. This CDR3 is CASRLGAAPYEQYF. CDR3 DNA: TGTGCAAGTCGCTTAGGGGCAGCCCCCTACGAGCAGTACTTC.

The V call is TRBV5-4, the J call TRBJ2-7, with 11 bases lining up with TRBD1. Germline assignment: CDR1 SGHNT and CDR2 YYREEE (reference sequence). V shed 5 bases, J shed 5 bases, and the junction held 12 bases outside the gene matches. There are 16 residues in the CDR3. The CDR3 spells CASSSTGTGGRDEQYF. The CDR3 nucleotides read TGTGCCAGCAGTTCCACCGGGACAGGGGGTCGCGACGAGCAGTACTTC.

The CDR3 here is CASSPITGSSPLHF. The CDR3 DNA is TGTGCCAGCAGTCCTATTACAGGGTCTTCACCCCTCCACTTT. This sequence joins TRBV27 and TRBJ1-6; D possibly corresponds to TRBD1 (6 bases). Germline V gene sequence: CDR1 MNHEY, CDR2 SMNVEV (reference sequence). There are 14 residues in the CDR3. The V end was cut by 5 bases, the J end by 9 bases, with 14 bases between.